This is a list of T cell receptor beta chains from one sample in a study of T cell changes during pregnancy in multiple sclerosis. Sequencing used immunoSEQ multiplex PCR; TCRdb keeps in-frame clones, though not all of them. Of 55,000 to 70,000 clones listed, 90% are singletons. Sample: peripheral blood, taken in the first trimester of pregnancy. These TCRs come from a female donor in good health, enrolled as a control in a pregnancy study. CDR3s include the opening cysteine and the closing phenylalanine or tryptophan. The D gene is left open where the match is weak. Rows give clone size only sometimes, using once, few, many, or a class for an expanded clone.

v_gene	d_gene	j_gene	abundance	CDR3nt	CDR3aa
TRBV18	TRBD2	TRBJ2-2	-	TGTGCCAGCTCACCGGCTATCGCGGGGGGTTCCGGGGAGCTGTTTTTT	CASSPAIAGGSGELFF
TRBV29-1	TRBD2	TRBJ2-1	-	TGCAGCGTTGTCGTGGGACTAGTCGACTTTTACTACAATGAGCAGTTCTTC	CSVVVGLVDFYYNEQFF
TRBV9	-	TRBJ1-5	once	TGTGCCAGCACCCGGGCACAGGGCTGGCAGATGGCCAATCAGCCCCAGCATTTT	CASTRAQGWQMANQPQHF
TRBV9	TRBD1	TRBJ2-7	once	TGTGCCAGCAGCTTACAGGGGGGCTCCTACGAGCAGTACTTC	CASSLQGGSYEQYF
TRBV7-2	-	TRBJ2-3	-	TGTGCCAGCAGCCAAACAACGCGGATGTCCTACTCCACAGATACGCAGTATTTT	CASSQTTRMSYSTDTQYF
TRBV19	-	TRBJ1-3	few	TGTGCCAGTTGTAGGGGGGGCTCTGGAAACACCATATATTTT	CASCRGGSGNTIYF
TRBV6-5	-	TRBJ2-7	-	TGTGCCAGCAGGGAGGGGCCGATTCACGAGCAGTACTTC	CASREGPIHEQYF
TRBV7-9	TRBD1	TRBJ2-2	-	TGTGCCAGCAGCTTAGTTCCGGGACAGGGGCCCGGGGAGCTGTTTTTT	CASSLVPGQGPGELFF
TRBV28	-	TRBJ2-6	once	TGTGCCAGCAGTTTAGGCGGCAGGGGACGCTCTGGGGCCAACGTCCTGACTTTC	CASSLGGRGRSGANVLTF
TRBV6-1	TRBD2	TRBJ2-5	-	TGTGCCAGCAGTGAAGTAGCGGGAGGTCTACCGGAGACCCAGTACTTC	CASSEVAGGLPETQYF
TRBV6-1	-	TRBJ1-5	-	TGTGCCAGCAGTGACCTGAATCAGCCCCAGCATTTT	CASSDLNQPQHF
TRBV19	-	TRBJ2-7	-	TGTGCCAGTAGTAGAGGACAGAACTCGCGTGACGAGCAGTACTTC	CASSRGQNSRDEQYF
TRBV6-6	TRBD1	TRBJ1-1	-	TGTGCCAGCACCCGACAGGGAGAGTTAAACACTGAAGCTTTCTTT	CASTRQGELNTEAFF
TRBV19	-	TRBJ1-1	once	TGTGCCAGTAGTACACAGGGATCTGAAGCTTTCTTT	CASSTQGSEAFF
TRBV11-3	-	TRBJ2-3	-	TGTGCCAGCAGCTTAGGCCCATTCCGAGGGACAGATACGCAGTATTTT	CASSLGPFRGTDTQYF
TRBV10-3	-	TRBJ1-6	-	TGTGCCATTTTAGCTGAAACAGGGTTTCTCCCCCTCCACTTT	CAILAETGFLPLHF
TRBV6-5	-	TRBJ1-1	once	TGTGCCAGCAGTTACTCAGCGACGGTTAACACTGAAGCTTTCTTT	CASSYSATVNTEAFF
TRBV28	TRBD1	TRBJ2-7	-	TGTGCCAGCAGCCCTAACGGACAGGGGAACCACGAGCAGTACTTC	CASSPNGQGNHEQYF
TRBV4-1	-	TRBJ1-2	-	TGCGCCAGCAGCCAAGTGGAGGAATCGAGAGGCTACACCTTC	CASSQVEESRGYTF
TRBV15	TRBD1	TRBJ2-7	-	TGTGCCACCAGCAGAGCGGCTGGGACAGGGGGCTACGAGCAGTACTTC	CATSRAAGTGGYEQYF
TRBV11-1	-	TRBJ2-5	few	TGTGCCAGCAGCTGGGGACATGTGGAGACCCAGTACTTC	CASSWGHVETQYF
TRBV10-3	TRBD1	TRBJ1-2	-	TGTGCCATCACCAGGGACAGCGTCTATGGCTACACCTTC	CAITRDSVYGYTF
TRBV27	TRBD2	TRBJ2-7	-	TGTGCCAGCAGGCTAGCGGGAGGTTTCGAGCAGTACTTC	CASRLAGGFEQYF
TRBV6-1	-	TRBJ1-4	-	TGTGCCAGCAGTGGGCCCCGGGGGGGGCCTAATGAAAAACTGTTTTTT	CASSGPRGGPNEKLFF
TRBV28	TRBD1	TRBJ1-2	-	TGTGCCAGCGGGACAGGCAACTATGGCTACACCTTC	CASGTGNYGYTF
TRBV9	TRBD2	TRBJ2-3	-	TGTGCCAGCAGCGCTAGCGGAAACACAGATACGCAGTATTTT	CASSASGNTDTQYF
TRBV7-7	TRBD2	TRBJ2-5	once	TGTGCTAGCAGCTCGGGGGGGACCCAGTACTTC	CASSSGGTQYF
TRBV6-1	-	TRBJ2-3	-	TGTGCCAGCAGTGATTCTGCGGGAAGCACAGATACGCAGTATTTT	CASSDSAGSTDTQYF
TRBV5-6	-	TRBJ2-2	-	TGTGCCAGCAGTTTAATGGACAGTAGAAGCGGCCCCGGGGAGCTGTTTTTT	CASSLMDSRSGPGELFF
TRBV29-1	-	TRBJ2-5	-	TGCAGCGTGAAGGAAAAGGGGGAGACCCAGTACTTC	CSVKEKGETQYF
TRBV12-2	-	TRBJ2-7	-	TGTGCAAGTCTCCAATCAGGGTGTCCGAACGAGCAGTACTTC	CASLQSGCPNEQYF
TRBV7-9	-	TRBJ1-1	-	TGTGCCAGCAGCAGTCAGGGAAACACTGAAGCTTTCTTT	CASSSQGNTEAFF
TRBV7-9	-	TRBJ2-2	-	TGTGCCAGCAGCGGCCGGGGGAACACCGGGGAGCTGTTTTTT	CASSGRGNTGELFF
TRBV30	TRBD2	TRBJ2-5	-	TGTGCCTGGAGCCCCCCCCCTCTAGCGGGGGAAGGCGAGACCCAGTACTTC	CAWSPPPLAGEGETQYF
TRBV12-2	-	TRBJ1-1	once	TGTGCAAGTCGCTTAGTCATAATCGGCACTGAAGCTTTCTTT	CASRLVIIGTEAFF
TRBV6-5	-	TRBJ2-1	-	TGTGCCAGCAGCCAGACTGGGTCCTACAATGAGCAGTTCTTC	CASSQTGSYNEQFF
TRBV6-5	-	TRBJ2-7	-	TGTGCCAGCAGCCGGGACGGGGGCTACGAGCAGTACTTC	CASSRDGGYEQYF
TRBV27	TRBD1	TRBJ2-7	-	TGTGCCAGCAGACGGACAGGGTGGGACGAGCAGTACTTC	CASRRTGWDEQYF
TRBV6-1	TRBD2	TRBJ2-4	-	TGTGCCAGCAGTGTTTTGGCGGGAGGGCCAAACATTCAGTACTTC	CASSVLAGGPNIQYF
TRBV7-9	TRBD2	TRBJ2-5	-	TGTGCCAGCAGCCGTTCAATAGCGGGAGGGGGAGAGACCCAGTACTTC	CASSRSIAGGGETQYF
TRBV6-1	-	TRBJ2-7	once	TGTGCCAGCAGTGAAGCGACAGAATCCTACGAGCAGTACTTC	CASSEATESYEQYF